The clone carrying this T cell receptor delta chain turned up a few times. Antigen specificity is unknown. This record belongs to a study of Vδ1+ human thymocytes. General observations from the study: Around 20% of thymic delta-chain sequences were Vdelta2, with few Vdelta3, unlike blood Vdelta1+ controls. Highly polyclonal TRG and TRD repertoires with Gaussian CDR3 length distributions appeared in thymus.

Extracted RNA was reverse transcribed into cDNA. CDR3 amplicons came from multiplex PCR with pooled V-gene forward and constant-region reverse primers. TCRdb reprocessed the multiplex PCR reads through CATT. The sample contains about 75,000 delta-chain clones, around 30% of which appear only once. Alphabeta T cells were depleted, then CD3+ Vdelta1+ Vdelta2- thymocytes were FACS-sorted. Sorted Vdelta1+ thymocytes were roughly 98% to 99.6% pure. Trimming shortened V by 4 bases and J by 0 bases, and 24 bases separated the two germline ends. The CDR3 totals 19 residues. Germline CDR1 and CDR2: TSWWSYY and QGS.

This sequence joins TRDV1 and TRDJ1; D is possibly TRDD3 (6 bases). Material: Vdelta1+ gamma-delta thymocytes from the thymus. Subset reported: FACS-sorted CD3+ TCRalphabeta- TCRVdelta1+ TCRVdelta2- thymocytes. The receptor comes from a boy in the first two years of life who had congenital heart surgery. CDR3 in amino acids: CALGGPRGWGHTYTDKLIF. As DNA, the CDR3 is TGTGCTCTTGGGGGACCCAGGGGATGGGGACATACTTACACCGATAAACTCATCTTT.